One and the same sample provided the 22 T cell receptor beta chains below, sequenced in a study of T-cell reconstitution after alpha-beta-depleted transplantation in children. Using unique molecular identifiers, the investigators prepared the TCRbeta library. TCRdb re-called the PCR reads through MiXCR, storing one row per CDR3 protein. The sample records about 640,000 distinct CDR3 sequences, approximately 17% being singletons. The sequencing used PBMCs from the stem cell graft donor, collected from the stem cell graft. Receptors were obtained from a human donor who donated a stem cell graft to a child with acute myeloid leukemia.

There are a few counts of this clonotype. V gene TRBV24-1 combines with J gene TRBJ2-1; D possibly uses TRBD1 or TRBD2 (5 bases each). The CDR3 has 18 amino acids. V lost 4 bases, J lost 0 bases, and 18 bases lay in between. Germline V CDR1 and CDR2: KGHDR, SFDVKD. CDR3 nucleotide sequence: TGTGCCACCAGTGACCCCCAAGGCTCGGGGCCCTCCTACAATGAGCAGTTCTTC. It translates to CATSDPQGSGPSYNEQFF.

V is TRBV2 and J is TRBJ2-7; 9 bases are shared with TRBD1. The V and J ends lost 5 bases and 0 bases, in that order; junction bases with no gene match: 8. The CDR3 consists of 16 residues. Germline V gene sequence: CDR1 SNHLY, CDR2 FYNNEI. CDR3 sequence: CASSIDRGYSSYEQYV. DNA of the CDR3: TGTGCCAGCAGTATTGACAGGGGGTACAGCTCCTACGAGCAGTACGTC.

This clonotype was seen a few times. This chain joins TRBV20-1 and TRBJ2-7; D uncertain. Trimming took off 5 bases at V and 4 bases at J, with 9 bases between the two ends. Germline lookup yields CDR1 DFQATT and CDR2 SNEGSKA (reference sequence). The length of the CDR3 is 11 residues. CDR3 sequence reads: CSAVDAYEQYV. CDR3 nucleotide sequence: TGCAGTGCTGTTGACGCTTACGAGCAGTACGTC.

This clonotype was picked up a small number of times. The V gene is TRBV7-2, the J gene TRBJ2-3; the D is unclear. Trimming removed 3 bases from V and 1 base from J, with 8 bases in between. The CDR3 length is 14 residues. CDR1 is SGHTA, CDR2 FQGNSA, per germline. Here the CDR3 reads CASSFSSGTDTQYF. In DNA, the CDR3 is TGTGCCAGCAGCTTTTCCTCGGGCACAGATACGCAGTATTTT. Based on the CDR3 plus reference TRBV7-2 and TRBJ2-3, the full variable domain is GAGVSQSPSNKVTEKGKDVELRCDPISGHTALYWYRQSLGQGLEFLIYFQGNSAPDKSGLPSDRFSAERTGGSVSTLTIQRTQQEDSAVYLCASSFSSGTDTQYFGPGTRLTVL.

This clonotype was observed at least ten times. The V and J genes are TRBV10-3 and TRBJ2-3; TRBD2 agrees at 11 bases. Germline V gives CDR1 ENHRY, CDR2 SYGVKD. The CDR3 sequence is 17 residues long. V lost 2 bases and J lost 4; bases outside the gene matches: 8. The CDR3 region is CAISEILTSGTPDTQYF. CDR3 coding DNA: TGTGCCATCAGTGAGATACTGACTAGCGGGACCCCAGATACGCAGTATTTT.

The chain carries TRBV10-3 and TRBJ1-5; 7 nucleotides align to TRBD1. The CDR3 is 15 residues long. CDR1 and CDR2 from the germline V gene are ENHRY and SYGVKD. Losses at the gene ends were 0 bases for V and 5 bases for J; bases not matched to a gene: 4. This CDR3 reads CAISESWQGDQPQHF. CDR3 bases: TGTGCCATCAGTGAGTCGTGGCAGGGGGATCAGCCCCAGCATTTT.

This clonotype appeared once. The junction departs from germline at one end; a sequencing error may be responsible. The chain carries TRBV20-1 and TRBJ2-7; 9 bases agree with TRBD2. This CDR3 is 17 amino acids long. The germline CDR1 and CDR2 sequences are DFQATT and SNEGSKA (reference sequence). The CDR3 loop reads CCARGQARGGAVGEQYF. The DNA for the CDR3 is TGCTGTGCTAGAGGCCAGGCTCGCGGGGGGGCCGTAGGCGAGCAGTACTTC.

The rearrangement uses TRBV7-9 and TRBJ1-4, with TRBD1 as a possible D gene (5 bases). In germline, CDR1 is SEHNR, CDR2 FQNEAQ (reference sequence). V shed 0 bases and J shed 6 bases, with 8 bases lying between them. The CDR3 extends over 14 amino acids. The CDR3 protein is CASSLAETDEKLFF. The CDR3 DNA follows: TGTGCCAGCAGCTTAGCAGAGACAGATGAAAAACTGTTTTTT.

This clonotype was seen ten or more times. The rearrangement uses TRBV20-1 and TRBJ2-3; D is unresolved. The germline V gene has CDR1 DFQATT and CDR2 SNEGSKA (reference sequence). V lost 4 bases and J 0 bases, leaving 8 bases between the germline ends. This CDR3 contains 13 residues. CDR3 residues: CSANPTSTDTQYF. As DNA, the CDR3 is TGCAGTGCTAATCCCACCAGCACAGATACGCAGTATTTT.

The V gene is TRBV7-3, the J gene TRBJ2-3; perhaps TRBD2 as D (7 bases). Trimming cost V 2 bases and J 5 bases, with 14 bases left between them. The CDR3 length is 15 residues. The germline V gene encodes CDR1 SGHTA and CDR2 FQGTGA. The CDR3 protein is CASSLGGGARDTQYF. The CDR3 DNA reads TGTGCCAGCAGCTTAGGAGGGGGGGCTCGAGATACGCAGTATTTT.

The chain links TRBV24-1 to TRBJ2-3; D is possibly TRBD1 or TRBD2 (7 bases each). V lost 5 bases to trimming and J lost 1 base, with 15 bases between them. The CDR3 is 16 residues long. Looked up from germline, CDR1 is KGHDR and CDR2 is SFDVKD. In nucleotides, the CDR3 is TGTGCCACCAGTGGCCCCTCAGGGGGGGGCACAGATACGCAGTATTTT. It codes for CATSGPSGGGTDTQYF.

About this clonotype: A much larger clone lies a single base off, so this may be a read error. J is TRBJ2-1 and V is TRBV20-1; 9 nucleotides agree with TRBD2. There are 14 residues in the CDR3. Germline V gene sequence: CDR1 DFQATT, CDR2 SNEGSKA (reference sequence). The CDR3 coding sequence is TGCTGTGCTAGAGTGATAGCGGGGGACAATGAGCAGTTCTTC. Translating it yields CCARVIAGDNEQFF.

This clonotype appeared a few times. The genes are TRBV7-3 and TRBJ2-2, with D possibly being TRBD1 (6 bases). Between the trimmed V and J ends, which lost 3 bases and 1 base, there was a span of 12 bases. Germline CDR1 SGHTA, CDR2 FQGTGA. The CDR3 is made up of 16 amino acids. CDR3 in DNA: TGTGCCAGCAGCTTGGGGGCGGTACTGAACACCGGGGAGCTGTTTTTT. Its protein is CASSLGAVLNTGELFF. Using reference TRBV7-3 and TRBJ2-2 for the parts outside the CDR3, the full variable domain is GAGVSQTPSNKVTEKGKYVELRCDPISGHTALYWYRQSLGQGPEFLIYFQGTGAADDSGLPNDRFFAVRPEGSVSTLKIQRTERGDSAVYLCASSLGAVLNTGELFFGEGSRLTVL.

Only one count was recorded for this clonotype. This chain joins TRBV5-1 and TRBJ2-1; D unresolved. Trimming stripped 0 bases from V and 6 bases from J, with 7 bases between. This CDR3 is built from 13 residues. Germline V lookup: CDR1 SGHRS, CDR2 YFSETQ. This chain's CDR3 is CASSLEVINEQFF. The CDR3 DNA is TGCGCCAGCAGCTTGGAAGTGATCAATGAGCAGTTCTTC.

This clonotype has ten or more counts. The J gene is TRBJ2-1, the V gene TRBV20-1, with 7 bases fitting TRBD1. The CDR3 sequence is 14 residues long. The V gene's germline CDR1 is DFQATT and CDR2 SNEGSKA (reference sequence). After removal of 5 bases from V and 1 base from J, the junction contained 5 bases not matched to a gene. The CDR3 reads CSAPRQGSYNEQFF. The DNA for the CDR3 is TGCAGTGCTCCCAGACAGGGATCCTACAATGAGCAGTTCTTC.

This clonotype turned up a few times. The V call is TRBV15, the J call TRBJ2-3; maybe TRBD1 (5 bases). This CDR3 spans 17 amino acids. Germline CDR1 LNHNV, CDR2 YYDKDF (reference sequence). V lost 2 bases and J 1 base, leaving 16 bases between the germline ends. The CDR3 protein is CATSRLIRVEGTDTQYF. The CDR3 coding sequence is TGTGCCACCAGCAGACTTATCAGGGTCGAAGGCACAGATACGCAGTATTTT.

At least ten counts were recorded for this clonotype. This chain connects TRBV29-1 to TRBJ2-1; D gene unclear. Germline V CDR1 and CDR2: SQVTM, ANQGSEA. Between the trimmed V and J ends, which lost 3 bases and 0 bases, there was a span of 12 bases. This CDR3 contains 15 residues. The CDR3 protein is CSVDWSESSYNEQFF. The CDR3 bases are TGCAGCGTTGATTGGTCCGAAAGCTCCTACAATGAGCAGTTCTTC.

In this sample, this clonotype turned up many times. The CDR3 loop reads CAIGRVNEQFF. The DNA for the CDR3 is TGTGCCATTGGGAGAGTCAATGAGCAGTTCTTC. This chain joins TRBV10-3 and TRBJ2-1; D may be TRBD2 (5 bases). The V gene lost 9 bases and the J gene lost 6 bases, with 9 bases spanning the gap. The germline V gene has CDR1 ENHRY and CDR2 SYGVKD. This CDR3 spans 11 amino acids.

This rearrangement joins TRBV28 to TRBJ1-1; D may be TRBD1 (5 bases). Germline V gives CDR1 MDHEN, CDR2 SYDVKM. Trimming shortened V by 10 bases and J by 7 bases, and 16 bases separated the two germline ends. There are 12 residues in the CDR3. CDR3 in amino acids: CATLRQGVEAFF. CDR3 nucleotides: TGTGCCACCTTGCGGCAGGGTGTTGAAGCTTTCTTT.

At least ten counts were recorded for this clonotype. The chain carries TRBV5-1 and TRBJ2-7; 9 bases match TRBD1. With V trimmed by 3 bases and J by 6 bases, 4 bases remained unmatched. Germline V gives CDR1 SGHRS, CDR2 YFSETQ. This CDR3 spans 13 amino acids. The CDR3 coding sequence is TGCGCCAGCAGCTGGACAGGGGAGGGCGAGCAGTACTTC. It codes for CASSWTGEGEQYF.

V usage is TRBV7-9 and J usage is TRBJ1-1; 7 nucleotides match TRBD1. V lost 6 bases to trimming and J lost 4 bases; unmatched junction nucleotides: 14. CDR3 length: 16 residues. CDR1 is SEHNR and CDR2 is FQNEAQ in the germline V gene (reference sequence). In DNA, the CDR3 is TGTGCCAGCAGGCCCCACCCAAGGACAGGAATCACTGAAGCTTTCTTT. Translation gives CASRPHPRTGITEAFF.

This clonotype was detected ten times or more. This chain joins TRBV20-1 and TRBJ1-1, with 7 nucleotides matching TRBD1. This CDR3 contains 13 residues. The V gene's germline CDR1 is DFQATT and CDR2 SNEGSKA (reference sequence). After removal of 5 bases from V and 3 bases from J, the junction contained 6 bases not matched to a gene. Here the CDR3 reads CSAPSDRYTEAFF. The CDR3 nucleotides are TGCAGTGCTCCCTCGGACAGGTACACTGAAGCTTTCTTT.